This TCR beta chain was sequenced during a study of shared T cell receptors in the human thymus. The protocol was immunoSEQ multiplex PCR, while the TCRdb copy is restricted to in-frame clones and leaves out a portion. The profile shows about 710,000 clones, more than 75% of them singletons. These data were also reused for a study on human thymus T cells. That source notes: Thymus pieces cut out during corrective heart surgery were the tissue that was used. V and J genes seemed to be used with bias in thymic and blood repertoires.

The sequencing input was thymocytes. The sequence was collected from a boy under three years old with a congenital heart defect.

CDR3 loop: CASSQDRETGALHF. The CDR3 region has the DNA TGTGCCAGCAGCCAGGACCGCGAAACAGGGGCCCTCCACTTT. The V gene is TRBV5-7, the J gene TRBJ1-6; 7 bases fit TRBD1. TRBV5-7 is placed among ORFs of uncertain function. The V segment lost 4 bases and the J segment 14 bases; nucleotides outside the gene matches: 12. The CDR3 sequence is 14 residues long.